A single sample is the source of the 20 T cell receptor beta chains below, sequenced in a study of T cell responses to AZD1222 COVID-19 vaccine. Measured with immunoSEQ multiplex PCR; TCRdb has only the in-frame clones, and not every one. The sample contains 100,000 or so clones, about 90% of which appear only once. Sequenced here: peripheral blood, sampled on day 0 of AZD1222 vaccination. The receptors here all came from an adult in good health.

The rearrangement uses TRBV19 and TRBJ2-3; D is perhaps TRBD2 (6 bases). CDR3 length: 14 amino acids. Germline V gives CDR1 LNHDA, CDR2 SQIVND (reference sequence). V was clipped by 5 bases and J by 2 bases, with 11 bases between them. CDR3 nucleotide sequence: TGTGCCAGTAGTTTCAGCGGGTCCACAGATACGCAGTATTTT. It is translated as CASSFSGSTDTQYF.

The chain is built from TRBV4-1 and TRBJ1-1, with D unresolved. CDR3 length: 15 amino acids. V was cut by 3 bases and J by 1 base, with 12 bases left in between. Per the germline V gene, CDR1 is MGHRA and CDR2 is YSYEKL. DNA for the CDR3: TGCGCCAGCAGCCATCCTACCCGGGGGAACACTGAAGCTTTCTTT. As protein: CASSHPTRGNTEAFF.

This clone was detected once. The chain links TRBV11-1 to TRBJ1-5, with TRBD1 matching over 8 bases. Germline V lookup: CDR1 SGHAT, CDR2 FQDESV (reference sequence). V shed 2 bases, J shed 0 bases, and the junction held 0 bases outside the gene matches. This CDR3 is 15 amino acids long. CDR3 bases: TGTGCCAGCAGCTTAACAGGGGGTAGCAATCAGCCCCAGCATTTT. Translation gives CASSLTGGSNQPQHF.

The V gene is TRBV6-5, the J gene TRBJ2-5; 8 bases are a match to TRBD2. V trimming: 7 bases; J trimming: 2 bases; junction bases outside the gene matches: 6. The CDR3 consists of 14 residues. CDR1 MNHEY and CDR2 SVGAGI come from the germline V gene. The CDR3 bases are TGTGCCAGCACGGGAGGGGTCGAACAAGAGACCCAGTACTTC. It is translated as CASTGGVEQETQYF.

This clone was counted a single time. The chain employs TRBV28 and TRBJ1-6, with unresolved D. This CDR3 has 13 amino acids. CDR1 and CDR2 (germline): MDHEN, SYDVKM. Trimming took 2 bases from V and 12 from J, leaving 11 bases between them. Written as DNA, the CDR3 is TGTGCCAGCAGTTTACCAGGTGGCCAACCCCTCCACTTT. Its protein is CASSLPGGQPLHF.

The CDR3 sequence is CASSLGGLPSYEQYF. The CDR3 DNA reads as TGTGCCAGCAGCTTGGGCGGACTCCCCTCCTACGAGCAGTACTTC. This chain joins TRBV5-6 and TRBJ2-7; weak D call: TRBD2 (5 bases). The V and J ends lost 0 bases and 0 bases respectively, with 10 bases between them. CDR1 SGHDT and CDR2 YYEEEE come from the germline V gene. The CDR3 runs 15 residues.

The chain is built from TRBV2 and TRBJ2-7, with D tentatively TRBD1 (5 bases). Trimming left V 3 bases short and J 3 bases short, with 12 bases between. The CDR3 has 14 residues. Germline V gives CDR1 SNHLY, CDR2 FYNNEI. CDR3 region: CASSEQGSNYEQYF. CDR3 sequence (DNA): TGTGCCAGCAGTGAGCAGGGCTCTAACTACGAGCAGTACTTC.

V is TRBV7-3 and J is TRBJ2-7; D is ambiguous. This CDR3 has 15 amino acids. Germline V gives CDR1 SGHTA, CDR2 FQGTGA. V was trimmed by 4 bases and J by 3 bases, leaving 16 bases between them. The CDR3 DNA is TGTGCCAGCAGCTCAGAGAGCCGACCCTTCTACGAGCAGTACTTC. It codes for CASSSESRPFYEQYF.

The V gene is TRBV25-1, the J gene TRBJ1-2; 11 bases fit TRBD1. V dropped 2 bases and J dropped 7; count of bases not matched to a gene: 6. The CDR3 is 15 residues long. The V gene's germline CDR1 is MGHDK and CDR2 SYGVNS. The CDR3 DNA follows: TGTGCCAGCAGTGAACCAGGACAGGGGGCCCGTGGCTACACCTTC. This sequence encodes CASSEPGQGARGYTF.

The chain combines TRBV30 with TRBJ2-2, with a weak D call TRBD1 (7 bases). The CDR3 runs to 15 residues. V was clipped by 2 bases and J by 3 bases, with 13 bases between them. Germline-derived CDR1 and CDR2 are GTSNPN and SVGIG (reference sequence). Here the CDR3 reads CAWSSQGRHTGELFF. The CDR3 nucleotides read TGTGCCTGGAGTTCACAGGGGAGGCACACCGGGGAGCTGTTTTTT.

The chain carries TRBV9 and TRBJ2-1; D may be TRBD2 (6 bases). The V end lost 0 bases, the J end lost 7 bases, and 14 bases lay between the germline ends. Looked up from germline, CDR1 is SGDLS and CDR2 is YYNGEE. This CDR3 has 15 amino acids. The CDR3 loop is CASSVDGSSWNEQFF. The CDR3 DNA reads as TGTGCCAGCAGCGTAGACGGGAGCTCGTGGAATGAGCAGTTCTTC.

V gene TRBV7-8 combines with J gene TRBJ2-2; a possible D gene is TRBD1 (6 bases). The CDR3 length is 16 residues. Trimming removed 5 bases at V and 1 base at J, with 14 bases between. From germline, CDR1 is SGHVS and CDR2 FQNEAQ. CDR3 nucleotide sequence: TGTGCCAGCAGCCCACGGACAGCTCTGAACACCGGGGAGCTGTTTTTT. The encoded protein is CASSPRTALNTGELFF.

J is TRBJ2-7 and V is TRBV20-1, with TRBD2 identical over 8 bases. Per germline, CDR1 DFQATT and CDR2 SNEGSKA (reference sequence). The CDR3 is 14 residues long. The junction had 5 bases not matched to a gene; V was cut back by 3 bases and J by 1 base. The CDR3 region has the DNA TGCAGTGCTAGTCCCGGACTAGCTTCCTACGAGCAGTACTTC. This gives the protein CSASPGLASYEQYF.

The chain has TRBV7-9 and TRBJ2-1; maybe TRBD1 (6 bases). V lost 3 bases and J 12 bases, leaving 18 bases between the germline ends. Looked up from germline, CDR1 is SEHNR and CDR2 is FQNEAQ (reference sequence). CDR3 length: 14 amino acids. In DNA form, the CDR3 reads TGTGCCAGCAGCTTCCGGGACACTACAATGCCGCAGTTCTTC. It codes for CASSFRDTTMPQFF.

The chain recombines TRBV6-5 with TRBJ1-6; D is possibly TRBD1 (5 bases). Germline lookup yields CDR1 MNHEY and CDR2 SVGAGI. There are 15 residues in the CDR3. V was pared by 8 bases and J by 3 bases, with 14 bases between. The chain's CDR3 is CASGSDNYYNSPLHF. CDR3 coding DNA: TGTGCCAGCGGCTCGGACAATTACTATAATTCACCCCTCCACTTT.

This clone appeared once. J is TRBJ1-5 and V is TRBV19, with a weak D call TRBD1 (5 bases). Trimming took off 6 bases at V and 4 bases at J, with 13 bases between the two ends. This CDR3 spans 14 amino acids. In germline, CDR1 is LNHDA, CDR2 SQIVND (reference sequence). The CDR3 region is CASRLRDRNQPQHF. The CDR3 nucleotides are TGTGCCAGTAGGCTCCGGGACCGTAATCAGCCCCAGCATTTT.

The chain recombines TRBV15 with TRBJ2-7, with TRBD2 matching over 8 bases. The CDR3 contains 14 residues. CDR1 and CDR2 (germline): LNHNV, YYDKDF (reference sequence). J gave up 5 bases and V 3 bases, and 6 bases lay outside the gene matches. The DNA for the CDR3 is TGTGCCACCAGCAGCGGGAGGGCCGGTAACGAGCAGTACTTC. Amino acid sequence: CATSSGRAGNEQYF.

The DNA of the CDR3 is TGTGCCAGCAGTCGACACCCGGGACAGGGGGTTCTCTATAGCAATCAGCCCCAGCATTTT. It specifies CASSRHPGQGVLYSNQPQHF. The chain joins TRBV28 to TRBJ1-5; the match to TRBD1 covers 11 bases. The CDR3 contains 20 residues. The V segment lost 5 bases and the J segment 0 bases; nucleotides outside the gene matches: 15. Germline CDR1 reads MDHEN; CDR2 reads SYDVKM.

This chain uses TRBV27 with TRBJ2-1, with D hard to call. Trimming removed 5 bases from V and 5 bases from J, with 10 bases in between. There are 13 residues in the CDR3. Germline CDR1 and CDR2: MNHEY and SMNVEV (reference sequence). The CDR3 DNA is TGTGCCAGCAGTCATGGACCAAACAATGAGCAGTTCTTC. Protein product: CASSHGPNNEQFF.

This chain joins TRBV7-6 and TRBJ2-2, with D possibly called TRBD1 or TRBD2 (5 bases each). CDR1 SGHVS and CDR2 FNYEAQ come from the germline V gene. V lost 5 bases to trimming and J lost 7 bases, with 11 bases between them. The CDR3 length is 13 residues. CDR3 sequence reads: CASSPGRIGELFF. For the CDR3, the DNA is TGTGCCAGCAGCCCGGGACGGATCGGGGAGCTGTTTTTT.